A single sample is the source of the 11 T cell receptor beta chains below, sequenced in a study of T cell changes during pregnancy in multiple sclerosis. Only in-frame clones appear in the TCRdb table, and some are missing; sequencing was by immunoSEQ multiplex PCR. The sample contains tens of thousands of clones, 80% to 90% of which appear only once. Sequenced material: CD8+ T cells from peripheral blood mononuclear cells, taken in the second trimester of pregnancy. The receptors originated from a female donor with multiple sclerosis, enrolled in a pregnancy study.

This clone came up once. The V call is TRBV27, the J call TRBJ2-1; 7 positions match TRBD2. The CDR3 loop spans 16 amino acids. Germline V gene sequence: CDR1 MNHEY, CDR2 SMNVEV (reference sequence). V gave up 5 bases and J gave up 3 bases; unmatched junction bases: 10. The CDR3 DNA sequence: TGTGCCAGCAGTCCTCCCGGCGGGGGACTCTACAATGAGCAGTTCTTC. It encodes CASSPPGGGLYNEQFF.

V gene TRBV19 combines with J gene TRBJ1-1, with D uncertain. CDR3 length: 12 amino acids. The germline gives CDR1 LNHDA, CDR2 SQIVND (reference sequence). The ends were cut back, 3 bases at V and 5 bases at J, with 7 bases in the middle. The CDR3, as DNA: TGTGCCAGTAGTATCTCGGTAACTGAAGCTTTCTTT. Protein product: CASSISVTEAFF.

The rearrangement links TRBV13 to TRBJ2-1, with 8 bases matching TRBD1. Germline values: CDR1 PRHDT, CDR2 FYEKMQ (reference sequence). Unmatched junction bases numbered 7, after V lost 6 bases and J lost 12 bases. CDR3 length: 12 residues. This chain's CDR3 is CASSPGGARQFF. Written as DNA, the CDR3 is TGTGCCAGCAGTCCAGGGGGCGCAAGGCAGTTCTTC. Full variable domain (missing parts from reference TRBV13 and TRBJ2-1): AAGVIQSPRHLIKEKRETATLKCYPIPRHDTVYWYQQGPGQDPQFLISFYEKMQSDKGSIPDRFSAQQFSDYHSELNMSSLELGDSALYFCASSPGGARQFFGPGTRLTVL.

The V call is TRBV27, the J call TRBJ2-7, with D perhaps matching TRBD2 (6 bases). Between the trimmed V and J ends, which lost 8 bases and 3 bases, there was a span of 14 bases. Germline CDR1 MNHEY, CDR2 SMNVEV (reference sequence). This CDR3 has 13 amino acids. The chain's CDR3 is CASASGSGYEQYF. CDR3 in DNA: TGTGCCAGCGCAAGCGGGTCAGGCTACGAGCAGTACTTC.

In DNA form, the CDR3 reads TGTGCCAGCAGTCAAGCCGGGACTAGCGAATCCTACGAGCAGTACTTC. Protein sequence: CASSQAGTSESYEQYF. This rearrangement joins TRBV27 to TRBJ2-7; the match to TRBD2 covers 10 bases. The CDR3 covers 16 residues. The V gene end was trimmed by 5 bases and the J gene end by 1 base; junction bases not matched to a gene: 8. CDR1 and CDR2 (germline): MNHEY, SMNVEV (reference sequence).

The rearrangement joins TRBV15 to TRBJ2-5, with 8 bases matching TRBD1. J lost 2 bases, V lost 2 bases, and 1 base had no gene match. The CDR3 covers 14 residues. Germline V gene sequence: CDR1 LNHNV, CDR2 YYDKDF (reference sequence). CDR3 bases: TGTGCCACCAGCAGAAGGACAGGGCAAGAGACCCAGTACTTC. This encodes CATSRRTGQETQYF.

The CDR3 sequence is CASVGGNTGELFF. In DNA, the CDR3 is TGTGCTAGTGTGGGGGGAAACACCGGGGAGCTGTTTTTT. This chain connects TRBV12-5 to TRBJ2-2, with a possible D match to TRBD2 (6 bases). V lost 7 bases, J lost 2 bases, and 8 bases lay in between. The CDR3 runs 13 residues. The germline V gene encodes CDR1 LGHNT and CDR2 FRNRAP.

This clone was recorded only once. The chain joins TRBV5-4 to TRBJ1-6; the D is unclear. Germline V gene sequence: CDR1 SGHNT, CDR2 YYREEE (reference sequence). The CDR3 loop spans 13 amino acids. V shed 1 base and J shed 7 bases, with 6 bases lying between them. CDR3 in amino acids: CASSLRVNSPLHF. The CDR3 DNA reads as TGTGCCAGCAGCTTGAGAGTCAATTCACCCCTCCACTTT.

The genes are TRBV7-2 and TRBJ2-5; TRBD1 matches 7 bases. V lost 1 base, J lost 5 bases, and 10 bases stayed unmatched. This CDR3 spans 16 amino acids. Germline loops: CDR1 SGHTA, CDR2 FQGNSA. The CDR3 DNA is TGTGCCAGCAGCTTAGTGCCGGGCCAGGGGGAGGAGACCCAGTACTTC. Residues: CASSLVPGQGEETQYF.

The rearrangement links TRBV6-5 to TRBJ1-1, with unresolved D. Per the germline V gene, CDR1 is MNHEY and CDR2 is SVGAGI. V dropped 7 bases and J dropped 2 bases, with 17 bases sitting between them. The CDR3 runs to 15 residues. CDR3: CASTSMREGNTEAFF. The CDR3 DNA reads as TGTGCCAGCACCTCAATGAGGGAAGGCAACACTGAAGCTTTCTTT.

The V gene is TRBV18, the J gene TRBJ1-5; no clear D gene. CDR1 KGHSH and CDR2 LQKENI come from the germline V gene. The CDR3 is 17 residues long. The V end was cut by 3 bases, the J end by 0 bases, with 15 bases between. The CDR3: CASSPFGGAYSNQPQHF. CDR3 bases: TGTGCCAGCTCACCCTTTGGCGGCGCATATAGCAATCAGCCCCAGCATTTT.